The rows below give T cell receptor beta chains drawn from one sample of a study of OX40 agonist ivuxolimab in advanced cancers. Sequencing used immunoSEQ multiplex PCR; TCRdb keeps in-frame clones, though not all of them. The repertoire holds around 84,000 clones, with approximately 90% as singletons. Sequences were derived from CD4+ or CD8+ T cells sorted from blood, sampled in a trial of the OX40 agonist ivuxolimab. Every receptor here comes from an adult with an advanced solid tumor such as melanoma, head and neck, liver or kidney cancer. CDR3s include the opening cysteine and the closing phenylalanine or tryptophan. The order of the fields is V gene, D gene, clone size, J gene, CDR3 DNA, CDR3 protein. The D gene is left open where the match is weak. The size of a clone is reported for some rows only, either as once, few or many, or as a class for expanded clones.

>TRBV27|TRBD1|few|TRBJ1-2
TGTGCCAGCAGACAACAGGGGACCCACTATGGCTACACCTTC
CASRQQGTHYGYTF
>TRBV5-4|TRBD2|-|TRBJ2-7
TGTGCCAGCAGCTCTGGAGGGTCTAGCGGTGACTACGAGCAGTACTTC
CASSSGGSSGDYEQYF
>TRBV27|-|-|TRBJ2-3
TGTGCCAGCAGTTCCGGGGCGGGTAGGACAGATACGCAGTATTTT
CASSSGAGRTDTQYF
>TRBV5-1|-|-|TRBJ1-1
TGCGCCAGCAGCTTTTTGGGGGACACTGAAGCTTTCTTT
CASSFLGDTEAFF
>TRBV18|-|-|TRBJ1-1
TGTGCCAGCTCACCAGGGGGGAGGGGCAGTGAAGCTTTCTTT
CASSPGGRGSEAFF
>TRBV11-3|TRBD1|-|TRBJ1-4
TGTGCCAGCAGCTCCGGACAGGGACGGACTTATGAAAAACTGTTTTTT
CASSSGQGRTYEKLFF
>TRBV7-9|TRBD2|-|TRBJ2-1
TGTGCCAGCCTATTAGCGGGGTTAGGAAATGAGCAGTTCTTC
CASLLAGLGNEQFF
>TRBV21-1|-|-|TRBJ2-2
TGTGCCAGCAGGAACAGGAATAACACCGGGGAGCTGTTTTTT
CASRNRNNTGELFF
>TRBV10-3|TRBD1|-|TRBJ2-7
TGTGCCATCAGTGAAGAGGGGACAGGGAACCCCTACGAGCAGTACTTC
CAISEEGTGNPYEQYF
>TRBV5-1|TRBD2|-|TRBJ2-2
TGCGCCAGCAGCACCGGGACTAGCGGGAGGGGCACCGGGGAGCTGTTTTTT
CASSTGTSGRGTGELFF
>TRBV5-6|-|-|TRBJ2-5
TGTGCCAGCAGCTACACCAAGTTGGAGACCCAGTACTTC
CASSYTKLETQYF
>TRBV7-8|-|few|TRBJ1-1
TGTGCCAGCAGCTTAACCGCCAGAGACGAAGCTTTCTTT
CASSLTARDEAFF
>TRBV10-3|-|-|TRBJ1-2
TGTGCCATCAGTCAAGCAGAAGGGGAATCTGGTGGCTACACCTTC
CAISQAEGESGGYTF
>TRBV7-2|-|-|TRBJ1-6
TGTGCCAGCAGCCCAGACACGGGAGGTTCACCCCTCCACTTT
CASSPDTGGSPLHF
>TRBV2|-|-|TRBJ1-2
TGTGCCAGCTCCGCAGGAACCTATGGCTACACCTTC
CASSAGTYGYTF
>TRBV9|-|-|TRBJ2-7
TGTGCCAGCAGCCCGTGGACTGAGATCTACGAGCAGTACTTC
CASSPWTEIYEQYF
>TRBV9|-|-|TRBJ1-2
TGTGCCAGCAGCCCGGGACAATCAGGCTACACCTTC
CASSPGQSGYTF
>TRBV9|-|-|TRBJ2-3
TGTGCCAGCAGCCCCCGGGCGGGGCTAGATACGCAGTATTTT
CASSPRAGLDTQYF
>TRBV28|-|-|TRBJ2-3
TGTGCCAGCACCGGAGGGGGGGAATGGCGCACAGATACGCAGTATTTT
CASTGGGEWRTDTQYF
>TRBV5-1|-|-|TRBJ2-5
TGCGCCAGTGCACCCCCGAACCAAGAGACCCAGTACTTC
CASAPPNQETQYF
>TRBV5-1|-|-|TRBJ1-2
TGCGCCAGCAGCTTAGGGCAGTCTAACTATGGCTACACCTTC
CASSLGQSNYGYTF
>TRBV5-1|TRBD2|-|TRBJ2-2
TGCGCCACTCAGCGGGAGGGGCATACCGGGGAGCTGTTTTTT
CATQREGHTGELFF
>TRBV18|-|-|TRBJ2-3
TGTGCCAGCTCACTACAGGAAGGGGGCACAGATACGCAGTATTTT
CASSLQEGGTDTQYF
>TRBV7-2|-|-|TRBJ1-1
TGTGCCAGCAGCTTAAGGCAGGACGACACTGAAGCTTTCTTT
CASSLRQDDTEAFF
>TRBV7-2|-|once|TRBJ2-7
TGTGCCAGCAGCCTCCTGGCCGAGCAGTACTTC
CASSLLAEQYF
>TRBV5-1|TRBD1|-|TRBJ2-2
TGCGCCAGCACCCCCGGACAGGGGGCAAGTACCGGGGAGCTGTTTTTT
CASTPGQGASTGELFF
>TRBV7-7|-|-|TRBJ2-5
TGTGCTAGCAGCTTAGATCTCGGAGAGACCCAGTACTTC
CASSLDLGETQYF
>TRBV19|-|-|TRBJ2-3
TGTGCCAGTACAGGGCAGGGGTCAGATACGCAGTATTTT
CASTGQGSDTQYF
>TRBV25-1|-|-|TRBJ1-1
TGTGCCAGCAGTGAATACGGTGGGACTGAAGCTTTCTTT
CASSEYGGTEAFF
>TRBV5-1|-|-|TRBJ1-4
TGCGCCAGCAGCTCGGCGCCAGGTGGGGAAAAACTGTTTTTT
CASSSAPGGEKLFF
>TRBV29-1|-|-|TRBJ2-2
TGCAGCGTTGGAGACGGGTACAGCACCGGGGAGCTGTTTTTT
CSVGDGYSTGELFF
>TRBV6-5|-|-|TRBJ1-5
TGTGCCAGCACCCCGGGCGTAGGCAATCAGCCCCAGCATTTT
CASTPGVGNQPQHF